These 20 T cell receptor beta chains originate from one sample sequenced in a study of T-cell memory formation after mild COVID-19 (dated by TCRdb to the early 2020s). Library preparation used 5' RACE. The listed sequencing device is Illumina NovaSeq 6000. Clones were called with MiXCR by TCRdb after fastp trimmed the public reads at Q25, and only in-frame beta chains were retained. Rows with a matching CDR3 protein are joined into one entry that keeps the most common DNA and genes. The sample table holds about 290,000 distinct CDR3 sequences, of which approximately 15% were seen once. The ten largest clones take up roughly 23% of the sample. The source material was PBMCs or a T cell subset sorted from them (not recorded which). All receptors come from a man aged 18 to 35 who had mild COVID-19 (a few samples of this study predate the infection). The sample titles of this study are shuffled in the database, so cell type and time point are left out; the donor was told from shared clones.

This clonotype was recorded a few times. The J gene is TRBJ2-2, the V gene TRBV5-1, with 10 bases identical to TRBD2. Germline CDR1 SGHRS, CDR2 YFSETQ. V trimming: 0 bases; J trimming: 4 bases; junction bases outside the gene matches: 9. The CDR3 contains 18 residues. The CDR3 sequence: CASSLGILAGDSTGELFF. The CDR3 nucleotides read TGCGCCAGCAGCTTGGGAATCCTAGCGGGGGACTCCACCGGGGAGCTGTTTTTT.

There are a few counts of this clonotype. This chain connects TRBV7-2 to TRBJ2-3; D ambiguous. Germline-derived CDR1 and CDR2 are SGHTA and FQGNSA. The germline V and J ends were trimmed by 1 base and 5 bases, with 10 bases remaining between them. The CDR3 contains 14 residues. The CDR3 nucleotides are TGTGCCAGCAGCTTAGGATTAGATGTAGATACGCAGTATTTT. Amino acid sequence: CASSLGLDVDTQYF. Based on the CDR3 plus reference TRBV7-2 and TRBJ2-3, the full variable domain is GAGVSQSPSNKVTEKGKDVELRCDPISGHTALYWYRQSLGQGLEFLIYFQGNSAPDKSGLPSDRFSAERTGGSVSTLTIQRTQQEDSAVYLCASSLGLDVDTQYFGPGTRLTVL.

The chain is built from TRBV5-5 and TRBJ1-2; perhaps TRBD1 as D (5 bases). Per germline, CDR1 SGHKS and CDR2 YYEKEE (reference sequence). The germline V and J ends were trimmed by 0 bases and 8 bases, with 14 bases remaining between them. CDR3 length: 14 amino acids. CDR3 coding DNA: TGTGCCAGCAGCTTGGGGGGACGGGTTATCGGCTACACCTTC. Its protein is CASSLGGRVIGYTF.

There are a few counts of this clonotype. This chain links TRBV7-9 with TRBJ2-1, with D possibly being TRBD2 (6 bases). Germline V CDR1 and CDR2: SEHNR, FQNEAQ (reference sequence). V was cut by 5 bases and J by 5 bases, with 13 bases left in between. This CDR3 comprises 14 residues. Here the CDR3 DNA reads TGTGCCAGCAGCCCCGTCCGGGGGAACAATGAGCAGTTCTTC. This gives the protein CASSPVRGNNEQFF.

The J gene is TRBJ2-3, the V gene TRBV20-1; D not resolved. With 3 bases removed from V and 8 bases from J, the gap between germline ends came to 21 bases. From germline, CDR1 is DFQATT and CDR2 SNEGSKA (reference sequence). The CDR3 runs to 15 residues. The CDR3 nucleotides read TGCAGTGCTAGTGAGGTGGGGTCATGGGGAACTACGCAGTATTTT. Encoded protein: CSASEVGSWGTTQYF.

This chain joins TRBV12-3 or TRBV12-4 and TRBJ2-6; no firm D call. CDR3 length: 16 amino acids. V lost 4 bases, J lost 4 bases, and 14 bases lay in between. This CDR3 is CASSYGDSTGANVLTF. The CDR3, as DNA: TGTGCCAGCAGTTATGGGGATTCCACCGGGGCCAACGTCCTGACTTTC.

This clonotype was found a few times. The rearrangement links TRBV7-9 to TRBJ2-5; 9 nucleotides match TRBD1. Trimming removed 7 bases from V and 3 bases from J; junction bases left unmatched: 6. This CDR3 has 14 amino acids. Looked up from germline, CDR1 is SEHNR and CDR2 is FQNEAQ (reference sequence). The CDR3 bases are TGTGCCAGCACCTCCGGGACAGGGAAAGAGACCCAGTACTTC. Amino acid sequence: CASTSGTGKETQYF.

This clonotype was found a few times. The rearrangement links TRBV30 to TRBJ1-5; the D gene is possibly TRBD1 (5 bases). The germline V and J ends were trimmed by 5 bases and 2 bases, with 10 bases remaining between them. Germline CDR1 is GTSNPN and CDR2 is SVGIG (reference sequence). The CDR3 consists of 13 residues. CDR3 loop: CAWALGGNQPQHF. CDR3 coding DNA: TGTGCCTGGGCCTTAGGGGGCAATCAGCCCCAGCATTTT.

This clonotype was detected only a few times. The genes are TRBV5-1 and TRBJ2-3; D ambiguous. The CDR3 runs to 15 residues. Germline V gene data show CDR1 as SGHRS and CDR2 as YFSETQ. V was cut by 2 bases and J by 1 base, with 11 bases left in between. The CDR3 DNA reads as TGCGCCAGCAGCTTCTATGTCGTGGGCACAGATACGCAGTATTTT. Translating gives CASSFYVVGTDTQYF.

The chain combines TRBV4-3 with TRBJ2-2; a weak D match, TRBD1 (5 bases). This CDR3 is built from 13 residues. CDR1 is LGHNA and CDR2 is YSLEER in the germline V gene. Trimming stripped 2 bases from V and 5 bases from J, with 6 bases between. The CDR3 region is CASSQQGTGELFF. DNA of the CDR3: TGCGCCAGCAGCCAACAGGGTACCGGGGAGCTGTTTTTT.

This clonotype came up many times. An end of the junction does not agree with germline; a read error may underlie this. CDR3 region: CASSQLGTDTQYF. In DNA, the CDR3 is TGCGCCAGCAGCCAATTGGGGACAGATACGCAGTATTTT. The gene calls are TRBV3-1 and TRBJ2-3, with D unclear. The CDR3 is 13 residues long. CDR1 and CDR2 (germline): LGHDT, YNNKEL (reference sequence).

The chain uses TRBV18 and TRBJ1-5, with TRBD1 as a possible D gene (5 bases). Trimming took 1 base from V and 5 from J, leaving 21 bases between them. The CDR3 length is 18 residues. Germline loops: CDR1 KGHSH, CDR2 LQKENI. The CDR3 sequence: CASSPRVAGFGSYQPQHF. CDR3 nucleotide sequence: TGTGCCAGCTCACCACGTGTGGCAGGGTTTGGGAGCTATCAGCCCCAGCATTTT.

This clonotype came up a few times. The chain joins TRBV5-4 to TRBJ2-7, with 13 nucleotides matching TRBD2. This CDR3 is built from 15 residues. Germline V lookup: CDR1 SGHNT, CDR2 YYREEE (reference sequence). V trimming: 4 bases; J trimming: 3 bases; junction bases outside the gene matches: 4. The chain's CDR3 is CASSLGLAGNYEQYF. CDR3 sequence (DNA): TGTGCCAGCAGCCTGGGACTAGCGGGGAACTACGAGCAGTACTTC.

Many counts were recorded for this clonotype. The gene calls are TRBV12-3 or TRBV12-4 and TRBJ2-2, with D perhaps matching TRBD2 (6 bases). The CDR3 runs to 16 residues. The germline V and J ends were trimmed by 7 bases and 3 bases, with 18 bases remaining between them. The CDR3 is CASTVWGGGDTGELFF. The CDR3 nucleotides are TGTGCCAGCACGGTCTGGGGAGGAGGGGACACCGGGGAGCTGTTTTTT.

The chain has TRBV29-1 and TRBJ1-3; no reliable D call. The CDR3 extends over 12 amino acids. V was pared by 6 bases and J by 3 bases, with 9 bases between. Germline V gives CDR1 SQVTM, CDR2 ANQGSEA. For the CDR3, the DNA is TGCAGCGTCCGGAGAGGTGGAAACACCATATATTTT. Translation gives CSVRRGGNTIYF. The whole variable domain, filled in from reference TRBV29-1 and TRBJ1-3, reads SAVISQKPSRDICQRGTSLTIQCQVDSQVTMMFWYRQQPGQSLTLIATANQGSEATYESGFVIDKFPISRPNLTFSTLTVSNMSPEDSSIYLCSVRRGGNTIYFGEGSWLTVV.

This sequence joins TRBV12-3 or TRBV12-4 and TRBJ2-3; D not certain. The CDR3 has 11 residues. The ends were cut back, 7 bases at V and 6 bases at J, with 8 bases in the middle. CDR3: CASKIADTQYF. CDR3 sequence (DNA): TGTGCCAGCAAAATTGCGGATACGCAGTATTTT.

The chain couples TRBV7-9 to TRBJ2-1, with 8 positions matching TRBD2. CDR1 is SEHNR and CDR2 is FQNEAQ in the germline V gene (reference sequence). This CDR3 comprises 16 residues. With V trimmed by 4 bases and J by 1 base, 6 bases remained unmatched. CDR3 loop: CASSSAGTRSYNEQFF. The CDR3 nucleotides read TGTGCCAGCAGCTCAGCCGGGACTAGGTCCTACAATGAGCAGTTCTTC.

This clonotype was seen more than once but under ten times. V and J are TRBV3-1 and TRBJ2-7; D not resolved. Germline CDR1 is LGHDT and CDR2 is YNNKEL (reference sequence). CDR3 size: 13 residues. V lost 2 bases to trimming and J lost 9 bases, with 14 bases between them. CDR3 nucleotides: TGTGCCAGCAGCCAAATATCGGAAGGACGGCAGTACTTC. It encodes CASSQISEGRQYF.

The chain joins TRBV7-2 to TRBJ2-2, with TRBD2 matching 10 bases. Germline assignment: CDR1 SGHTA and CDR2 FQGNSA. CDR3 length: 16 amino acids. V lost 2 bases, J lost 4 bases, and 4 bases stayed unmatched. DNA of the CDR3: TGTGCCAGCAGCTTATCCCCTAGCGGGGGCACCGGGGAGCTGTTTTTT. Amino acids: CASSLSPSGGTGELFF.

This chain links TRBV9 with TRBJ2-2, with D perhaps TRBD1 (5 bases). This CDR3 spans 12 amino acids. V was shortened by 3 bases and J by 7 bases, with 7 bases between the two germline ends. Looked up from germline, CDR1 is SGDLS and CDR2 is YYNGEE. CDR3 sequence (DNA): TGTGCCAGCAGCGACAGGTACGGGGAGCTGTTTTTT. Amino acids: CASSDRYGELFF.